This TCR beta chain was obtained from a study of regulatory T cells in long-lasting Graves disease. Broader study findings: Persistent Graves' disease cases displayed lower TCR diversity than newly diagnosed ones. Segments TRBV28, TRBJ1-2 and TRBJ2-5 showed preferential usage in persistent disease.

Arm-PCR of CDR3 regions and iRepertoire HTBI primers were the basis on which TCR beta libraries were built. TCRdb analysed the multiplex PCR reads with MiXCR anew, one entry per CDR3 protein. Here the sample spans about 450,000 distinct CDR3 sequences, approximately 16% being singletons. The CDR3 runs 12 residues. V was shortened by 3 bases and J by 5 bases, with 4 bases between the two germline ends. The V gene's germline CDR1 is SGHDN and CDR2 FVKESK. This clonotype has a handful of counts. Its matching antigen is unknown. Indicated time point: newly diagnosed GD, antithyroid drugs for less than 3 months. Extracted RNA from PBMCs served as the source of the TCR library. These data also featured in a second study, about T cells in Graves' hyperthyroidism and ophthalmopathy.

The source of this sequence is a woman under 40 with Graves disease. The rearrangement links TRBV14 to TRBJ1-4; D is undetermined. The sample was peripheral blood mononuclear cells (PBMCs), taken at new diagnosis, from a patient treated with antithyroid drugs. The CDR3 here is CASSHVNEKLFF. DNA for the CDR3: TGTGCCAGCAGCCATGTCAATGAAAAACTGTTTTTT.